The clone carrying this T cell receptor beta chain was counted only a few times. TCRdb reassembled clones from the PCR reads with MiXCR. Here the sample spans over 70,000 clones, more than 15% being singletons. This entry is derived from a study of metastatic and nonmetastatic thyroid tumors. Thyroid surgery was performed in patients who had received no treatment beforehand. The V gene lost 1 base and the J gene lost 7 bases, with 20 bases spanning the gap. The CDR3 has 15 amino acids. Germline V gene lookup returns CDR1 SQVTM and CDR2 ANQGSEA. This sequence was found in a female donor with papillary thyroid cancer or a benign thyroid nodule (not recorded which). Some clones in this sample may be carry-over from other donors' samples. Sequenced: blood. The rearrangement uses TRBV29-1 and TRBJ2-7, with unresolved D. Here the CDR3 reads CSVEGGWFSTSEQYF. CDR3 bases: TGCAGCGTTGAAGGAGGCTGGTTTTCAACGAGTGAGCAGTACTTC.